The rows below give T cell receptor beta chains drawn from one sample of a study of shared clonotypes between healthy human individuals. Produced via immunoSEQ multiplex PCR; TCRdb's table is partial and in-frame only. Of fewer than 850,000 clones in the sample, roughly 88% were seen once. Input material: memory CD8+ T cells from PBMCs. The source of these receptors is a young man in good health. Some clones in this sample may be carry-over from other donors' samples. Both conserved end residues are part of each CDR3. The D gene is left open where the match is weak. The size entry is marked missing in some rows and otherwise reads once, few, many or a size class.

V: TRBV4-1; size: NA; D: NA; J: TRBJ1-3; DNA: TGCGCCAGCAGCCAAGATGGGACCAACACCATATATTTT; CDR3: CASSQDGTNTIYF
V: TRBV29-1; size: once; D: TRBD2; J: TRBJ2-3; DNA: TGCAGCGTTCTGGCGGGAGGGCCAGATACGCAGTATTTT; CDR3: CSVLAGGPDTQYF
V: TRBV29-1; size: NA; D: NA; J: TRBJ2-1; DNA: TGCAGCGTTGACCTCGGATCAAGGGAGCAGTTCTTC; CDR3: CSVDLGSREQFF
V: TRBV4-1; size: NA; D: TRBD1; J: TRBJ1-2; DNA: TGCGCCAGCAGCCAAGAGACAGGGGTATATGGCTACACCTTC; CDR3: CASSQETGVYGYTF
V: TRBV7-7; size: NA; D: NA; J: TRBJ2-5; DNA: TGTGCCAGCAGCCCCGGGCGCAGGGAGACCCAGTACTTC; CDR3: CASSPGRRETQYF
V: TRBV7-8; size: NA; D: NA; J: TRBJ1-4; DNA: TGTGCCAGCAGCCTGAGGGTAAATGAAAAACTGTTTTTT; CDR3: CASSLRVNEKLFF
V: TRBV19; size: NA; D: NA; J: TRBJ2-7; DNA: TGTGCCAGTAGTCAACAGGCCACCTACGAGCAGTACTTC; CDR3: CASSQQATYEQYF
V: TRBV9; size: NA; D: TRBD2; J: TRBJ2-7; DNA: TGTGCCAGCAGCCTCCGAACCGGGACTAGCAACAACGAGCAGTACTTC; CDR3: CASSLRTGTSNNEQYF
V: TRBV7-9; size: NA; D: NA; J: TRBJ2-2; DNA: TGTGCCAGCAGCCCAATGTCGAGGAGTGGTGGGGTAACCGGGGAGCTGTTTTTT; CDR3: CASSPMSRSGGVTGELFF
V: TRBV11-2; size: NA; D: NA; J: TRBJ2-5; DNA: TGTGCCAGCAGCTTAGGCTTAGAGACCCAGTACTTC; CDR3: CASSLGLETQYF
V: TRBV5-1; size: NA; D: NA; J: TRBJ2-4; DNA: TGCGCCAGCAGCCCCTCTGTGAGAAACATTCAGTACTTC; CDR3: CASSPSVRNIQYF
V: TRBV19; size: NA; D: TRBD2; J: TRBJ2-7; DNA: TGTGCCAGTAGTATTGGGAGCGGGAGCAGCTGGTCCTACGAGCAGTACTTC; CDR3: CASSIGSGSSWSYEQYF
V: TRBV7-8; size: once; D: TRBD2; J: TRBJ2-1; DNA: TGTGCCAGCAGCTTAGTGACCCGACCCGGGCCTAGCGGCTTGGGTGAGCAGTTCTTC; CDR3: CASSLVTRPGPSGLGEQFF
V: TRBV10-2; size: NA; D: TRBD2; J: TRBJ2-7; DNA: TGCGCCAGCGGATGGGGGGAGGGGTCCTACGAGCAGTACTTC; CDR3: CASGWGEGSYEQYF
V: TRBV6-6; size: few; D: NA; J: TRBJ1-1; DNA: TGTGCCAGTAAACACGGTACTGAAGCTTTCTTT; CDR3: CASKHGTEAFF
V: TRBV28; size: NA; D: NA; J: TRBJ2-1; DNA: TGTGCCAGCAGTTTCACCATACCTGGAGCGTACTCCTACAATGAGCAGTTCTTC; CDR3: CASSFTIPGAYSYNEQFF
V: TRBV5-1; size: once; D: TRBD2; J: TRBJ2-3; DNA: TGCGCCAGCAGCCAGCGGGAGGTGACAGATACGCAGTATTTT; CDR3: CASSQREVTDTQYF
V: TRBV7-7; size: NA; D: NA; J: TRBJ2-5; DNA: TGTGCCAGCAGCTTAGGGCAGAGGGACCAAGAGACCCAGTACTTC; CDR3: CASSLGQRDQETQYF
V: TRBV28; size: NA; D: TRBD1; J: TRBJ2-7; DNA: TGTGCCAGCAGTTTCGGCCTCGGGACAGCGTACGAGCAGTACTTC; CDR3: CASSFGLGTAYEQYF
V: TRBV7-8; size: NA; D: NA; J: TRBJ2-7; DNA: TGTGCCAGCAGCTTTATGGGGGGCAGTCTCTACGAGCAGTACTTC; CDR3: CASSFMGGSLYEQYF
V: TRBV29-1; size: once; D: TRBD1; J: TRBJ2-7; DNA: TGCAGCGTTAAGGACAGGGGGCATGAGCAGTACTTC; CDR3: CSVKDRGHEQYF
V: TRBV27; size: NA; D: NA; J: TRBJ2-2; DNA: TGTGCCAGTGGGCAGTTGATAGCCTACGGGGAGCTGTTTTTT; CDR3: CASGQLIAYGELFF
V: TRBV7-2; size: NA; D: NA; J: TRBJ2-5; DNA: TGTGCCAGCAGCTTAGCGTTTAGGGGTCCCCTCGGGGAGACCCAGTACTTC; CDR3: CASSLAFRGPLGETQYF
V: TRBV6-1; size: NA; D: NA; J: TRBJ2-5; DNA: TGTGCCAGCAGCGAAGTTGTAGGGGGCGGGCGGGGAGAGACCCAGTACTTC; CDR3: CASSEVVGGGRGETQYF
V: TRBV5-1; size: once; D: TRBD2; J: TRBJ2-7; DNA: TGCGCCAGCAGCGCGTCACTAGCGGTTTACGAGCAGTACTTC; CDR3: CASSASLAVYEQYF
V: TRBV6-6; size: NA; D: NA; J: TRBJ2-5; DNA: TGTGCCAGCAGTTACTCGACCGGAGAGACCCAGTACTTC; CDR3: CASSYSTGETQYF
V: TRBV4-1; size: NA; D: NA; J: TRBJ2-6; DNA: TGCGCCAGCAGCCATACTACCTCTGGGGCCAACGTCCTGACTTTC; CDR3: CASSHTTSGANVLTF
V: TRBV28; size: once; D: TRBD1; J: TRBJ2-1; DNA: TGTGCCAGCAGTCCACAGGGGCGGGCTGAGCAGTTCTTC; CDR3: CASSPQGRAEQFF
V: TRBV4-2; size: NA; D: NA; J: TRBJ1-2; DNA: TGTGCCAGCAGCCAAAAAGAGAGGGACTATGGCTACACCTTC; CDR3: CASSQKERDYGYTF
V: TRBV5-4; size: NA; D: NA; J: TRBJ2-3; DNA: TGTGCCAGCAGCCACAGGCCATCCAGCACAGATACGCAGTATTTT; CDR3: CASSHRPSSTDTQYF
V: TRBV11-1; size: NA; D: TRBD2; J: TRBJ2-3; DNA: TGTGCCAGCAGCGCCCTACGCGGGAGAAGGACAGATACGCAGTATTTT; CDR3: CASSALRGRRTDTQYF
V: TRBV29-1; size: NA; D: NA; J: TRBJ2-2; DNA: TGCAGCGCTCAGGGGACCGGGGAGCTGTTTTTT; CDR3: CSAQGTGELFF
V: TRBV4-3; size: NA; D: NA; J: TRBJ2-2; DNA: TGCGCCAGCAGCCAAGATCTGGGCGGGCCCGCGAACACCGGGGAGCTGTTTTTT; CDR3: CASSQDLGGPANTGELFF
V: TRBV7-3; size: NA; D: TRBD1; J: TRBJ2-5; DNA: TGTGCCAGCAGCTACGGACAGGGAGAGACCCAGTACTTC; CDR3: CASSYGQGETQYF
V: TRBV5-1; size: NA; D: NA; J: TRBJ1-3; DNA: TGCGCCAGCAGCCAAAGTACGGTACCTGGAAACACCATATATTTT; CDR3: CASSQSTVPGNTIYF
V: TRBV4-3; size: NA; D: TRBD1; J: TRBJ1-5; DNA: TGCGCCAGCAGCCAGGGGACAGTAAATCAGCCCCAGCATTTT; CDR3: CASSQGTVNQPQHF
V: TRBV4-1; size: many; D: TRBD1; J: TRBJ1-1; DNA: TGCGCCAGCAGCCAATCCGACAGGGACGGCACTGAAGCTTTCTTT; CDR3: CASSQSDRDGTEAFF